Sequencing of this T cell receptor (beta chain) was carried out in a study of T-cell memory formation after mild COVID-19. MiXCR was run by TCRdb on the 5' RACE reads, yielding one entry per CDR3 protein. Of around 150,000 distinct CDR3 sequences detected, 11% appear once; the ten largest clones hold less than 4%. V lost 2 bases and J lost 5, with 13 bases in between. Per germline, CDR1 KGHSH and CDR2 LQKENI. This CDR3 spans 15 amino acids. This clonotype was seen more than once but under ten times. The chain carries TRBV18 and TRBJ2-1, with a weak D call TRBD1 (6 bases). The sequencing sample was made of PBMCs or a T cell subset sorted from them (not recorded which). The sequence was collected from a man aged 18 to 29 who had mild COVID-19 (a few samples of this study predate the infection). Cell type and time point are not known. CDR3 in amino acids: CASSPNRAPNNEQFF. CDR3 DNA: TGTGCCAGCTCACCAAACAGGGCCCCTAACAATGAGCAGTTCTTC.